This entry concerns a single TCR beta chain. This receptor's antigen is unknown. No much larger clone exists at a distance of one base, and base qualities are not known. This specimen belongs to a study of T cell responses to AZD1222 COVID-19 vaccine (dated by TCRdb to the early 2020s). Study-wide context: AZD1222 recipients given second doses at about 4 weeks or at about 12 weeks were pooled, since spike-specific TCR depth and breadth were not found to differ between the two schedules. Trial participants were enrolled into age subgroups of 18-55, 56-69 and 70-plus years, which contained approximately 150, 30 and 60 TCR-sequenced participants, respectively. A total of just over 230 trial participants underwent TCR sequencing, of whom nearly 210 had received two doses of AZD1222 and some 25 had received two doses of the MenACWY control vaccine.

The CDR3 regions of human TCRbeta chains were analyzed by immunosequencing. Processing in the source paper ran as follows. Repertoire TCRs were matched against a reference library of SARS-CoV-2-specific TCRs generated with the MIRA antigen-specificity platform. Breadth meant the fraction of unique TCRs that were SARS-CoV-2-associated, whereas depth meant the fraction of total T cells that were SARS-CoV-2-associated. Using the MIRA data, every spike-specific TCR was mapped to the spike region that the TCR reacted to and assigned to either a CD4 or a CD8 class. Log10-transformed breadth and depth values were compared by one-way ANOVA with Sidak's multiple comparisons tests. TCRdb holds this immuneACCESS table with in-frame rearrangements only. Some clones are missing; in checked studies, unresolved V genes explain under half, and the rest has no known cause. That table is the source of V, J and clone size, and D and trimming were worked out from the DNA. The sample table holds about 66,000 clones, of which over 75% were seen once. 17% of the sample is in the top ten clones.

This specimen's time point label, per the study, means: baseline before first vaccination. Samples from vaccinated people were obtained from the UK trials COV001 and COV002, which included a single-blind randomized controlled phase 2/3 trial of AZD1222 (ChAdOx1 nCoV-19) in healthy adults. Trial participant PBMC samples were collected at day 0 and day 28 after the second dose for TCRbeta chain sequencing. What the authors observed across the whole study: Epitopes outside the regions mutated in the B.1.351 and B.1.1.7 variants were reportedly recognized by nearly half of the unique spike-specific TCRs. Most participants were white British and females outnumbered males, and the authors suggested that clonal diversity may have been underestimated. Because no day 14 peak-response samples were available, the repertoires could be characterized only after the peak T cell response. A significant rise in spike-specific TCR breadth and depth was observed after two AZD1222 doses relative to day 0 and relative to MenACWY recipients. The whole spike protein was spanned by vaccine-associated CD4 TCRs, and dominant responses were seen in regions 160-218 and 743-854. The 56-69-year group was small, and its depth increase did not reach significance, likely because of low power. Conclusions about previously exposed vaccinees are limited, since just a handful of AZD1222 recipients were seropositive for SARS-CoV-2 at baseline.

The source was peripheral blood, collected on day 0 of AZD1222 vaccination. This clonotype originated in an adult in good health.

The CDR3 is CASRQGRSSGNTIYF. Read as DNA, the sequence is TGTGCCAGCAGACAAGGACGGAGCTCTGGAAACACCATATATTTT. This chain joins TRBV6-5 to TRBJ1-3, with the D gene not clear enough to name. The germline V gene provides CDR1 MNHEY and CDR2 SVGAGI. The CDR3 spans 15 residues, from the cysteine through the phenylalanine. The entry retains the CDR3 DNA only, 45 bases that are in frame from base 1. A distance of 12 bases separates the germline ends of V and J, which lose 6 bases and 0 bases respectively.